Listed below are T cell receptor beta chains from one sample, sequenced in a study of shared clonotypes between healthy human individuals. The table came from immunoSEQ multiplex PCR; TCRdb's copy has only in-frame clones and leaves some out. Here the sample spans around 2,100,000 clones, approximately 94% being singletons. Sample: naive CD8+ T cells sorted from blood. Every receptor here comes from a young man in good health. Both conserved end residues are trimmed from each CDR3. The order of the fields is CDR3 protein, V gene, clone size, J gene. Size values are once, few and many counts, or a class for expanded clones, and some rows have none.

ASSAALSSYEQY	TRBV19	-	TRBJ2-7
ASSLGLGYEQY	TRBV27	-	TRBJ2-7
ASSQEGSSGEQF	TRBV4-3	-	TRBJ2-1
ASYSGTSGANEQF	TRBV5-4	-	TRBJ2-1
AWSVPTGVYEQY	TRBV30	-	TRBJ2-7
ASSQDDGTGANEQF	TRBV4-1	-	TRBJ2-1
ASSLLSSYNEQF	TRBV27	-	TRBJ2-1
ASSDQGYEQY	TRBV18	-	TRBJ2-7
ASSSYAETFSYEQY	TRBV11-2	-	TRBJ2-7
ASSPAGTLLGTQY	TRBV27	-	TRBJ2-5
ASSLNPSGTFQETQY	TRBV14	-	TRBJ2-5
ASSLNGAGGYGYT	TRBV5-6	-	TRBJ1-2
ATSSGASESYEQY	TRBV15	-	TRBJ2-7
ASSVDQRDTQY	TRBV9	-	TRBJ2-3
ASSEGAGLETYEQY	TRBV9	-	TRBJ2-7
ASRRLAGLSSYEQY	TRBV6-8	-	TRBJ2-7
ASSQSFPPGTTGRNNEQF	TRBV4-3	-	TRBJ2-1
ASSLAGGQLEAF	TRBV5-6	-	TRBJ1-1
ASERGADGDEQF	TRBV5-1	-	TRBJ2-1
ASSLRSSGTGYEQY	TRBV11-2	-	TRBJ2-7
SVVPGVAKNIQY	TRBV29-1	-	TRBJ2-4
ASSGPRGTGELF	TRBV9	once	TRBJ2-2
ASKWNRERNTEAF	TRBV6-1	-	TRBJ1-1
ASSQNRGLIETQY	TRBV6-5	-	TRBJ2-5
ASSELVQGPYNEQF	TRBV25-1	-	TRBJ2-1
ASSLGAGDYEQY	TRBV5-4	few	TRBJ2-7
ASTLHTGFMNTEAF	TRBV7-9	-	TRBJ1-1
ASSEGGYT	TRBV2	-	TRBJ1-2
ASSIGGGRFMNTEAF	TRBV19	-	TRBJ1-1
ASSPPGTNTGELF	TRBV7-9	-	TRBJ2-2
ASSDLVKGPLGYT	TRBV6-4	-	TRBJ1-2
ASSLGPSYNEQF	TRBV5-6	-	TRBJ2-1
ASSQRETFIPEKLF	TRBV4-1	-	TRBJ1-4
ASSLSPTPYEQY	TRBV27	-	TRBJ2-7
ASSGQTVF	TRBV7-9	-	TRBJ1-1
ASSSIAGEQF	TRBV11-2	-	TRBJ2-1
ASTMGQSYGYT	TRBV2	-	TRBJ1-2
ASSGLAGLGGETQY	TRBV2	-	TRBJ2-5
ASSPRLEPYNEQF	TRBV4-3	once	TRBJ2-1
ASSEQGSYNEQF	TRBV6-1	-	TRBJ2-1
ASSLDRDRGYEQY	TRBV4-3	-	TRBJ2-7
ASSLGDTEAF	TRBV28	-	TRBJ1-1
ASSYSWGEQY	TRBV6-6	-	TRBJ2-7
ASSETSGSYEQY	TRBV2	-	TRBJ2-7
ASSEGLIANYGYT	TRBV6-1	-	TRBJ1-2
ASSADRETEAF	TRBV9	once	TRBJ1-1
ASSMLWDRALLAKNIQY	TRBV19	-	TRBJ2-4
ASSPPERAYEQY	TRBV7-9	-	TRBJ2-7
ASSFGAQVTGELF	TRBV13	-	TRBJ2-2
ASSQEQGYEQY	TRBV4-3	few	TRBJ2-7
ASSYSANTEAF	TRBV6-6	-	TRBJ1-1
ASSGLTGRNTEAF	TRBV7-2	-	TRBJ1-1
ASSLLATDEQY	TRBV7-8	-	TRBJ2-7
ASSPLDSSSYEQY	TRBV18	-	TRBJ2-7
ASSEGEQVTEQY	TRBV7-9	once	TRBJ2-7
ASSFSTVYEQY	TRBV11-2	-	TRBJ2-7
ASSLSAHLNTEAF	TRBV27	once	TRBJ1-1
ASSVIAGGYNEQF	TRBV9	once	TRBJ2-1
ASSVGGQATYEQY	TRBV9	-	TRBJ2-7
ASSQLRGGSYEQY	TRBV4-1	-	TRBJ2-7